What follows are 17 T cell receptor beta chains derived from one specimen sequenced in a study of T cells in Graves' hyperthyroidism and ophthalmopathy. TCR beta CDR3 regions were amplified from RNA. The HTBI set primed first-round TCR CDR3 RT-PCR. TCRdb itself ran the multiplex PCR reads through MiXCR, one entry per CDR3 protein. This sample yields more than 500,000 distinct CDR3 sequences, of which 15% to 20% are seen a single time; around 4% belongs to the top ten. The sequencing sample was made of blood. The receptors shown here come from a woman in her 30s with Graves' hyperthyroidism.

In this sample, this clonotype turned up many times. This chain joins TRBV28 and TRBJ2-1, with 14 bases that match TRBD2. Trimming at V came to 10 bases and at J to 6 bases, leaving 11 bases not matched to a gene. The CDR3 extends over 16 amino acids. From germline, CDR1 is MDHEN and CDR2 SYDVKM. CDR3 region: CATSLPGLAGVNEQFF. The CDR3 DNA reads as TGTGCCACCTCCCTACCGGGACTAGCGGGAGTCAATGAGCAGTTCTTC.

This rearrangement joins TRBV6-2 or TRBV6-3 to TRBJ2-3, with TRBD2 matching 9 bases. V shed 6 bases, J shed 5 bases, and the junction held 15 bases outside the gene matches. CDR1 MNHEY and CDR2 SVGEGT come from the germline V gene. The CDR3 covers 17 residues. Here the CDR3 DNA reads TGTGCCAGCAGCACCCGGAGGGCGGGAGGGCCAGAAGATACGCAGTATTTT. It codes for CASSTRRAGGPEDTQYF.

The chain joins TRBV12-5 to TRBJ2-2; a possible D gene is TRBD1 (6 bases). The length of the CDR3 is 19 residues. From germline, CDR1 is LGHNT and CDR2 FRNRAP. Trimming removed 5 bases at V and 0 bases at J, with 22 bases between. In DNA, the CDR3 is TGTGCTAGTGGTAGATCCCGGGACACAATTGGCGCGAACACCGGGGAGCTGTTTTTT. Amino acids: CASGRSRDTIGANTGELFF.

This clonotype appeared many times. The J gene is TRBJ1-2, the V gene TRBV3-1; D might be TRBD1 (6 bases). V lost 4 bases and J 5 bases, leaving 20 bases between the germline ends. From germline, CDR1 is LGHDT and CDR2 YNNKEL (reference sequence). The CDR3 loop spans 16 amino acids. The CDR3: CASSPSSRGGKYGYTF. In DNA form, the CDR3 reads TGTGCCAGCAGCCCCTCCTCCAGGGGAGGGAAGTATGGCTACACCTTC.

This clonotype was detected many times. The J gene is TRBJ2-3, the V gene TRBV12-3 or TRBV12-4, with 7 nucleotides matching TRBD2. Germline trimming cut 6 bases from V and 10 bases from J; bases unmatched to any gene: 7. The CDR3 covers 12 residues. CDR3 sequence: CASRKTSPSQYF. In DNA, the CDR3 is TGTGCCAGCAGGAAGACTAGCCCCTCGCAGTATTTT.

The chain uses TRBV15 and TRBJ1-2; unclear D gene. Trimming left V 0 bases short and J 4 bases short, with 12 bases between. Germline V lookup: CDR1 LNHNV, CDR2 YYDKDF (reference sequence). CDR3 length: 15 residues. The CDR3 loop is CATSREREISYGYTF. The CDR3 DNA follows: TGTGCCACCAGCAGAGAACGGGAGATAAGCTATGGCTACACCTTC.

This clonotype was found many times. The chain is built from TRBV30 and TRBJ2-7, with D unresolved. Germline V CDR1 and CDR2: GTSNPN, SVGIG (reference sequence). The CDR3 extends over 12 amino acids. Between the trimmed V and J ends, which lost 3 bases and 7 bases, there was a span of 13 bases. This chain's CDR3 is CAWRSGPPEQYF. The CDR3 DNA reads TGTGCCTGGAGATCCGGGCCGCCGGAGCAGTACTTC.

The chain combines TRBV7-2 with TRBJ1-1; 7 bases match TRBD1. There are 14 residues in the CDR3. Germline V gene lookup returns CDR1 SGHTA and CDR2 FQGNSA. After removal of 2 bases from V and 7 bases from J, the junction contained 7 bases not matched to a gene. The CDR3 bases are TGTGCCAGCAGCTTAAGGCCAGGGGGGATTGAAGCTTTCTTT. It codes for CASSLRPGGIEAFF.

The chain recombines TRBV11-2 with TRBJ2-1, with D hard to call. Trimming left V 5 bases short and J 6 bases short, with 17 bases between. This CDR3 is built from 15 residues. Germline V gene sequence: CDR1 SGHAT, CDR2 FQNNGV. The CDR3 here is CASSPYPTSGNEQFF. CDR3 DNA: TGTGCCAGCAGCCCTTATCCGACTTCCGGCAATGAGCAGTTCTTC.

The V gene is TRBV7-2, the J gene TRBJ1-6; TRBD1 matches at 7 bases. The V gene's germline CDR1 is SGHTA and CDR2 FQGNSA. The CDR3 consists of 14 residues. The V gene end was trimmed by 5 bases and the J gene end by 10 bases; junction bases not matched to a gene: 8. CDR3 protein: CASSNRQGSSPLHF. The CDR3 DNA sequence: TGTGCCAGCAGCAACCGACAGGGATCCTCACCCCTCCACTTT. The whole variable domain, filled in from reference TRBV7-2 and TRBJ1-6, reads GAGVSQSPSNKVTEKGKDVELRCDPISGHTALYWYRQSLGQGLEFLIYFQGNSAPDKSGLPSDRFSAERTGGSVSTLTIQRTQQEDSAVYLCASSNRQGSSPLHFGNGTRLTVT.

As concerns this clonotype: A read error may account for a junction end that differs from germline. The gene calls are TRBV10-1 and TRBJ2-7; D ambiguous. This CDR3 contains 13 residues. CDR1 and CDR2 from the germline V gene are WNHNN and SYGVQD (reference sequence). CDR3 coding DNA: TGCGCCAGCAGTCAGTCCCAGCGTGGCGAGCAGTACTTC. Its protein is CASSQSQRGEQYF.

The gene calls are TRBV20-1 and TRBJ2-5; 9 positions match TRBD1. The CDR3 runs 15 residues. Germline assignment: CDR1 DFQATT and CDR2 SNEGSKA (reference sequence). Trimming at V came to 6 bases and at J to 4 bases, leaving 12 bases not matched to a gene. The CDR3 protein is CSASSGTGSGETQYF. Written as DNA, the CDR3 is TGCAGTGCCAGCAGCGGGACAGGGTCGGGAGAGACCCAGTACTTC.

This clonotype was detected only a few times. The chain is built from TRBV10-2 and TRBJ2-1; the D gene could be TRBD1 or TRBD2 (5 bases each). V was cut by 3 bases and J by 8 bases, with 14 bases left in between. Per germline, CDR1 WSHSY and CDR2 SAAADI. The CDR3 is 14 amino acids. The chain's CDR3 is CASSDRFRGDEQFF. In DNA, the CDR3 is TGCGCCAGCAGTGACAGGTTCCGAGGGGATGAGCAGTTCTTC.

This clonotype was recorded many times. The J gene is TRBJ1-3, the V gene TRBV2, with D possibly matching TRBD1 (6 bases). Between the trimmed V and J ends, which lost 3 bases and 4 bases, there was a span of 7 bases. The V gene's germline CDR1 is SNHLY and CDR2 FYNNEI. There are 13 residues in the CDR3. CDR3 region: CASSDGGGNTIYF. CDR3 coding DNA: TGTGCCAGCAGTGACGGGGGCGGAAACACCATATATTTT.

The V gene is TRBV7-3, the J gene TRBJ2-3; D may be TRBD1 or TRBD2 (7 bases each). In germline, CDR1 is SGHTA, CDR2 FQGTGA. V was cut by 5 bases and J by 4 bases, with 16 bases left in between. The CDR3 spans 15 residues. CDR3 in amino acids: CASSRQGGDSDTQYF. The CDR3 bases are TGTGCCAGCAGCAGACAGGGAGGGGATTCAGATACGCAGTATTTT.

This clonotype was found a few times. This chain connects TRBV13 to TRBJ1-2, with D hard to call. The germline V and J ends were trimmed by 0 bases and 8 bases, with 19 bases remaining between them. The CDR3 has 16 amino acids. Germline CDR1 reads PRHDT; CDR2 reads FYEKMQ (reference sequence). The CDR3 DNA sequence: TGTGCCAGCAGCTTAGGGGAACTAGGGCGGTCTCGGGGCTACACCTTC. Translated: CASSLGELGRSRGYTF.

Many counts were recorded for this clonotype. This chain's CDR3 is CASSSGLGDNEQFF. The CDR3 DNA sequence: TGTGCCAGCAGCTCGGGACTTGGGGACAATGAGCAGTTCTTC. The chain links TRBV5-6 to TRBJ2-1; D perhaps matches TRBD2 (6 bases). V was shortened by 3 bases and J by 5 bases, with 12 bases between the two germline ends. The CDR3 runs to 14 residues. Germline CDR1 SGHDT, CDR2 YYEEEE.